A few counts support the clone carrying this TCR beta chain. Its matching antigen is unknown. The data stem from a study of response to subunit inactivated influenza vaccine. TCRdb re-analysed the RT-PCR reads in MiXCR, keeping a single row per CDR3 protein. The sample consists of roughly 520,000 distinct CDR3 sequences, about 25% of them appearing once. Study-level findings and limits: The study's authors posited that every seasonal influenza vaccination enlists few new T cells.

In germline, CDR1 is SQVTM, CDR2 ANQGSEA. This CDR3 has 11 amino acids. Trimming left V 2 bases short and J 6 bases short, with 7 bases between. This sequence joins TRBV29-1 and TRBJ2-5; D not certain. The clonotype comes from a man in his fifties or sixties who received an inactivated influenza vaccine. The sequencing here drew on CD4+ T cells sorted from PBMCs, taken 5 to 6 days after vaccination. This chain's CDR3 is CSVELGQTQYF. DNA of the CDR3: TGCAGCGTTGAATTAGGACAGACCCAGTACTTC.